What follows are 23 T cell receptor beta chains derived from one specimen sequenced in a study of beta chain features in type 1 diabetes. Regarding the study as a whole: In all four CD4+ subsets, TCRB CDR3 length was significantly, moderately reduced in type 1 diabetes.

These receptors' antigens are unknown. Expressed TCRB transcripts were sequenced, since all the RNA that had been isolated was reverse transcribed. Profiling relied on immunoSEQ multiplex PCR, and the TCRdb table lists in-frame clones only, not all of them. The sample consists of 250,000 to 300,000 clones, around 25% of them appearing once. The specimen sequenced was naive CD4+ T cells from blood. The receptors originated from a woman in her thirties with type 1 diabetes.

CDR3 sequence reads: CASSLWDSPYNEQFF. CDR3 sequence (DNA): TGTGCCAGCAGCTTATGGGACTCCCCTTACAATGAGCAGTTCTTC. The chain combines TRBV7-2 with TRBJ2-1; D is possibly TRBD2 (6 bases). Germline V CDR1 and CDR2: SGHTA, FQGNSA. Trimming removed 2 bases at V and 4 bases at J, with 12 bases between. The CDR3 spans 15 residues.

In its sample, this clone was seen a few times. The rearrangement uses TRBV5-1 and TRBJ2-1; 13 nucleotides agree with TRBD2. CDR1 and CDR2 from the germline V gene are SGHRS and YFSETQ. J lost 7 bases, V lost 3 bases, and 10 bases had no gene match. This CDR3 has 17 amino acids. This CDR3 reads CASSSRTSGSRSNEQFF. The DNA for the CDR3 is TGCGCCAGCAGCTCTCGGACTAGCGGGAGTAGAAGTAATGAGCAGTTCTTC.

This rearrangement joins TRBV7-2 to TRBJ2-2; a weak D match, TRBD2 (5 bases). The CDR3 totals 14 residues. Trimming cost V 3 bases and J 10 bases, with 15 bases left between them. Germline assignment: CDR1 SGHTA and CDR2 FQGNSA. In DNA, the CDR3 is TGTGCCAGCAGCTTTGGATCCATAGCGATGGAGCTGTTTTTT. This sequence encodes CASSFGSIAMELFF.

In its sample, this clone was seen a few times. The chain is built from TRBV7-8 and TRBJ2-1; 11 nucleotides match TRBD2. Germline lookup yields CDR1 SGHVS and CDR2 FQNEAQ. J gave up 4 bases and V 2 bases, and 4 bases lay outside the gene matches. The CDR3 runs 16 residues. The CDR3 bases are TGTGCCAGCAGCTTACGTCGGACTAGCGGGTACAATGAGCAGTTCTTC. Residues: CASSLRRTSGYNEQFF.

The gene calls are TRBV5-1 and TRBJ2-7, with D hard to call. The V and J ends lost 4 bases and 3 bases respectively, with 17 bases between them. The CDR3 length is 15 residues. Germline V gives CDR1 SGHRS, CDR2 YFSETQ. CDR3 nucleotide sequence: TGCGCCAGCAGCCCCACAGATGGGCTTGGCTACGAGCAGTACTTC. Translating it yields CASSPTDGLGYEQYF.

The CDR3 reads CWGWRATEAFF. The CDR3 DNA reads as TGCTGGGGTTGGCGGGCAACTGAAGCTTTCTTT. The chain links TRBV20-1 to TRBJ1-1; D not resolved. Germline assignment: CDR1 DFQATT and CDR2 SNEGSKA (reference sequence). The CDR3 has 11 amino acids.

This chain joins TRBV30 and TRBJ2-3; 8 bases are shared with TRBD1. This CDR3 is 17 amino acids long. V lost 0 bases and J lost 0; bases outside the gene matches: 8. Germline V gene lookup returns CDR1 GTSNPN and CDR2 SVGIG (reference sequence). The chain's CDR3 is CAWSVPGGLGSTDTQYF. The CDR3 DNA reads TGTGCCTGGAGTGTACCAGGGGGCTTGGGAAGCACAGATACGCAGTATTTT.

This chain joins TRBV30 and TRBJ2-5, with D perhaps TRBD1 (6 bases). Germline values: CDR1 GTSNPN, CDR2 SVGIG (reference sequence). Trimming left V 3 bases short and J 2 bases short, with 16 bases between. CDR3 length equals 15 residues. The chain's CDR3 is CAWSARGSLQETQYF. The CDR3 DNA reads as TGTGCCTGGAGCGCTAGGGGGAGTTTACAAGAGACCCAGTACTTC.

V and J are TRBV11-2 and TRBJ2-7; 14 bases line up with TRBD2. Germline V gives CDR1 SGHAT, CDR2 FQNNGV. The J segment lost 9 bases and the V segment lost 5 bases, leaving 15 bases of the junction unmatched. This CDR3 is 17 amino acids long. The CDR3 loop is CASSTGLAGVGRVGQYF. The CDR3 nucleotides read TGTGCCAGCAGCACGGGACTAGCGGGAGTGGGTCGGGTTGGGCAGTACTTC.

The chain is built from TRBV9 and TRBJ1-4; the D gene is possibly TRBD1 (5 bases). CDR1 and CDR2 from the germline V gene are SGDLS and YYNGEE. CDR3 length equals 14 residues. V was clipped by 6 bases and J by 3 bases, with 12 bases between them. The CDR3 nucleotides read TGTGCCAGCAACGGAGGGGTACCTAATGAAAAACTGTTTTTT. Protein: CASNGGVPNEKLFF.

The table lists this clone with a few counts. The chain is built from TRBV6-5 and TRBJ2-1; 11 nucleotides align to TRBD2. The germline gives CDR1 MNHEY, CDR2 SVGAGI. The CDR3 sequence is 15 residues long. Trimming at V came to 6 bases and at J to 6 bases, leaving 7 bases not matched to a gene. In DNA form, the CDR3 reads TGTGCCAGCAGCCACCCGGGACTAGCGGCCAATGAGCAGTTCTTC. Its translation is CASSHPGLAANEQFF.

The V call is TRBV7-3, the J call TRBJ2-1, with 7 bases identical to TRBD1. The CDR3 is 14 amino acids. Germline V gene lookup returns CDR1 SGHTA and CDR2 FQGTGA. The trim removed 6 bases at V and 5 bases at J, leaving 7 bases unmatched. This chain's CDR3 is CASRETGSNNEQFF. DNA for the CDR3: TGTGCCAGCAGAGAGACAGGGAGCAACAATGAGCAGTTCTTC. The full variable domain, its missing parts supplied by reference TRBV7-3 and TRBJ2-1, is GAGVSQTPSNKVTEKGKYVELRCDPISGHTALYWYRQSLGQGPEFLIYFQGTGAADDSGLPNDRFFAVRPEGSVSTLKIQRTERGDSAVYLCASRETGSNNEQFFGPGTRLTVL.

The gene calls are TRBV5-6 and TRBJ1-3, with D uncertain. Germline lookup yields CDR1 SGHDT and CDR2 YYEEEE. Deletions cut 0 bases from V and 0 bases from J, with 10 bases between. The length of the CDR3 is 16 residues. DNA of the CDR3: TGTGCCAGCAGCTTGGAGAGCCCTCGCTCTGGAAACACCATATATTTT. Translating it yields CASSLESPRSGNTIYF. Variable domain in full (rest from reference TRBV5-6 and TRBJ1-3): DAGVTQSPTHLIKTRGQQVTLRCSPKSGHDTVSWYQQALGQGPQFIFQYYEEEERQRGNFPDRFSGHQFPNYSSELNVNALLLGDSALYLCASSLESPRSGNTIYFGEGSWLTVV.

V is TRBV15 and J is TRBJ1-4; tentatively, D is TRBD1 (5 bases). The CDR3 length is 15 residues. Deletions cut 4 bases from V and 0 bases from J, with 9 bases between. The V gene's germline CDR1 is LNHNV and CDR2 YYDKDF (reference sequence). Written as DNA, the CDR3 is TGTGCCACCAGCATAAGGGGTGCAACTAATGAAAAACTGTTTTTT. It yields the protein CATSIRGATNEKLFF. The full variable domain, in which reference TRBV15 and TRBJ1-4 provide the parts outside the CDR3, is DAMVIQNPRYQVTQFGKPVTLSCSQTLNHNVMYWYQQKSSQAPKLLFHYYDKDFNNEADTPDNFQSRRPNTSFCFLDIRSPGLGDTAMYLCATSIRGATNEKLFFGSGTQLSVL.

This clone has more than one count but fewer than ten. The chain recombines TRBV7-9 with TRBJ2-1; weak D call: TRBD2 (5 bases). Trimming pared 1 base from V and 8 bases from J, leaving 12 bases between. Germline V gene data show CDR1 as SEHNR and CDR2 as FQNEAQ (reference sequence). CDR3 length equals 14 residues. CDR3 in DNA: TGTGCCAGCAGCTTAGGGTCGGGGATGGATGAGCAGTTCTTC. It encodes CASSLGSGMDEQFF.

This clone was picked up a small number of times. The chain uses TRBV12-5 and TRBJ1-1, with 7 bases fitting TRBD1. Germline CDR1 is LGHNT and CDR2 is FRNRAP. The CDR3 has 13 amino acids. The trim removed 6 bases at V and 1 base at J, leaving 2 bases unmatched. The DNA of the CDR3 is TGTGCTAGTGGGCGACAGGGGAACACTGAAGCTTTCTTT. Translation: CASGRQGNTEAFF.

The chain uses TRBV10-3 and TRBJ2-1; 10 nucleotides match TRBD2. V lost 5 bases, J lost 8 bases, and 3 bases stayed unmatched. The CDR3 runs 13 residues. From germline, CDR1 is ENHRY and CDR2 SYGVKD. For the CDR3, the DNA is TGTGCCATCAGTCCCGGGACTAGCGATGAGCAGTTCTTC. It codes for CAISPGTSDEQFF.

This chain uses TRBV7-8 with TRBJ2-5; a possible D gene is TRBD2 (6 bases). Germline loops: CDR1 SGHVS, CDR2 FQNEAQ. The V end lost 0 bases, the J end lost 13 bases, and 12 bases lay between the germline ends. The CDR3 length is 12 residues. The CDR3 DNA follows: TGTGCCAGCAGCTTAGCACTAGCTGAGACGTACTTC. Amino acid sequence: CASSLALAETYF.

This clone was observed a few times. In DNA form, the CDR3 reads TGTGCCATCCGCGGTAGCGACCATGAGCAGTTCTTC. Translating gives CAIRGSDHEQFF. The rearrangement joins TRBV10-3 to TRBJ2-1; D might be TRBD2 (5 bases). This CDR3 spans 12 amino acids. Germline V gives CDR1 ENHRY, CDR2 SYGVKD. Trimming shortened V by 8 bases and J by 8 bases, and 13 bases separated the two germline ends.

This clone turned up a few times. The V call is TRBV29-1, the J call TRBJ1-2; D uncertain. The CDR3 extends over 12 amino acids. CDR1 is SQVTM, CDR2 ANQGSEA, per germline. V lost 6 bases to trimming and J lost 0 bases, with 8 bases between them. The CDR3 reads CSVDSANYGYTF. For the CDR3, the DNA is TGCAGCGTCGACTCCGCTAACTATGGCTACACCTTC.

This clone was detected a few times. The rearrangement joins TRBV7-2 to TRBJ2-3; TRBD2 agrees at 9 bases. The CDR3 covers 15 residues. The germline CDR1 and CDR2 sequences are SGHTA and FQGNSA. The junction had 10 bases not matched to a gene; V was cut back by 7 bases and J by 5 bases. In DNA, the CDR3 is TGTGCCAGCACTCTCCGGCGTAGCGGGGGAGATACGCAGTATTTT. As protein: CASTLRRSGGDTQYF.

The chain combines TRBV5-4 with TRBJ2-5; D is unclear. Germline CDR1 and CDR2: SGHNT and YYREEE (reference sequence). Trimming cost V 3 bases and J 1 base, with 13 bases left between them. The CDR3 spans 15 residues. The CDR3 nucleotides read TGTGCCAGCAGCTCCAGGTCTCAGTCCCAAGAGACCCAGTACTTC. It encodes CASSSRSQSQETQYF.

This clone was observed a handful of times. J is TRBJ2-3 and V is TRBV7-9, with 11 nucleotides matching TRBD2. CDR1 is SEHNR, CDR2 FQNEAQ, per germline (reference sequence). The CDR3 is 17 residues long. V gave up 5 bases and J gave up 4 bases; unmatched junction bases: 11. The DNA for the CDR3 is TGTGCCAGCAGCCGAATAGCGGGAGGGCCGGTCGCAGATACGCAGTATTTT. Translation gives CASSRIAGGPVADTQYF.